This T cell receptor (beta chain) was recovered during a study of cytomegalovirus exposure and HLA in healthy donors. Primers for the PCR totalled 60 Vbeta and 13 Jbeta. Some clones are missing from TCRdb's copy, which holds only in-frame ones; the method was immunoSEQ multiplex PCR. There are about 140,000 clones in the sample; approximately 82% occur only once, and 3.3% lies in the top ten. The CDR3 length is 11 residues. V was shortened by 6 bases and J by 4 bases, with 9 bases between the two germline ends. From germline, CDR1 is DFQATT and CDR2 SNEGSKA (reference sequence). The sequenced sample consisted of PBMCs. The TCR sequence derives from a man aged 35 to 55 in good health and CMV-seronegative. V usage is TRBV20-1 and J usage is TRBJ1-2; no firm D call. CDR3 protein: CSAPVPYGYTF. CDR3 DNA: TGCAGTGCCCCTGTTCCCTATGGCTACACCTTC.